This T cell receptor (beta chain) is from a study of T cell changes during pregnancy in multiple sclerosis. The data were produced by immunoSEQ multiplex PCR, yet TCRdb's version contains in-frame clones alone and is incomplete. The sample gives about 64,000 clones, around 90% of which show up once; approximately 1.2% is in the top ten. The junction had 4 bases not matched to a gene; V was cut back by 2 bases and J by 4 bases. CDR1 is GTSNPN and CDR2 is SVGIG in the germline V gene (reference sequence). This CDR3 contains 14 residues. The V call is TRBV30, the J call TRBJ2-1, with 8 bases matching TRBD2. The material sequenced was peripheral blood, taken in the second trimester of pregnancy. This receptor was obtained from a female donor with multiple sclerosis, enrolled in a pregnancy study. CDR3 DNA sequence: TGTGCCTGGAGTTCGGAGCGGGGGTACAATGAGCAGTTCTTC. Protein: CAWSSERGYNEQFF. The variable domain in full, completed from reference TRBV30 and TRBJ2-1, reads SQTIHQWPATLVQPVGSPLSLECTVEGTSNPNLYWYRQAAGRGLQLLFYSVGIGQISSEVPQNLSASRPQDRQFILSSKKLLLSDSGFYLCAWSSERGYNEQFFGPGTRLTVL.